Listed below are T cell receptor beta chains from one sample, sequenced in a study of shared clonotypes between healthy human individuals. Assay: immunoSEQ multiplex PCR; the TCRdb copy retains only in-frame clones and omits some. The sample contains under 2,500,000 clones, under 97% of which appear only once. Sequencing was done on a sample of naive CD4+ T cells sorted from blood. These receptors all come from a man aged 18 to 30 in good health. The CDR3 runs from the conserved cysteine through the conserved F or W. The order of the fields is CDR3 protein, CDR3 DNA, J gene, clone size, V gene, D gene. The D gene is left open where the match is weak. Clone size appears in some rows only: once, few, many, or a class for an expanded clone.

CAWSVIPGNEKLFF TGTGCCTGGAGTGTTATCCCGGGCAATGAAAAACTGTTTTTT TRBJ1-4 - TRBV30 -
CASSGGLAKNIQYF TGTGCCAGCAGTGGCGGACTAGCCAAAAACATTCAGTACTTC TRBJ2-4 - TRBV6-1 -
CASSSRNSPLHF TGTGCCAGCAGTTCCAGGAATTCACCCCTCCACTTT TRBJ1-6 - TRBV28 -
CASSPKENYGYTF TGTGCCAGCTCACCAAAGGAGAACTATGGCTACACCTTC TRBJ1-2 - TRBV18 -
CASSPPTGGTNEKLFF TGTGCCAGCTCACCACCGACAGGGGGGACTAATGAAAAACTGTTTTTT TRBJ1-4 - TRBV18 TRBD1
CASSPGLQETQYF TGTGCCAGCAGCCCAGGACTACAAGAGACCCAGTACTTC TRBJ2-5 once TRBV7-6 -
CASSPPHLGRYEQYF TGTGCCAGCAGTCCCCCCCACCTGGGGCGCTACGAGCAGTACTTC TRBJ2-7 - TRBV6-5 -
CASTRGGDADTQYF TGCGCCAGCACCCGGGGCGGAGACGCAGATACGCAGTATTTT TRBJ2-3 - TRBV5-1 -
CAWGRGTFGYGYTF TGTGCCTGGGGTCGAGGTACCTTCGGGTATGGCTACACCTTC TRBJ1-2 - TRBV30 -
CASSLAGRGTDTQYF TGTGCCAGCAGCTTGGCTGGCAGGGGCACAGATACGCAGTATTTT TRBJ2-3 - TRBV5-4 -
CASSSGQENSPLHF TGCGCCAGCAGCTCGGGACAGGAAAATTCACCCCTCCACTTT TRBJ1-6 once TRBV5-1 TRBD1
CASSQGLLDNQPQHF TGTGCCAGCTCACAGGGACTCCTTGACAATCAGCCCCAGCATTTT TRBJ1-5 - TRBV18 -
CASSLVGANTEAFF TGTGCCAGCAGCCTGGTCGGGGCTAACACTGAAGCTTTCTTT TRBJ1-1 - TRBV7-8 -
CASSAGTGGGETQYF TGTGCCAGCAGCGCCGGGACAGGGGGCGGTGAGACCCAGTACTTC TRBJ2-5 - TRBV11-2 TRBD1
CASSFGDRVVYEQYF TGTGCCAGCAGCTTCGGTGACAGGGTCGTCTACGAGCAGTACTTC TRBJ2-7 - TRBV5-4 TRBD1
CASSVAAGILETQYF TGTGCCAGCAGCGTAGCGGCGGGAATTCTGGAGACCCAGTACTTC TRBJ2-5 - TRBV9 -
CASSLDPSFGGELFF TGCGCCAGCAGCTTGGATCCCAGCTTTGGCGGGGAGCTGTTTTTT TRBJ2-2 - TRBV5-1 -
CSPTEAFF TGCAGCCCCACTGAAGCTTTCTTT TRBJ1-1 - TRBV20-1 -
CASSPLGPAYEQYF TGTGCCAGCAGCCCCCTCGGACCCGCCTACGAGCAGTACTTC TRBJ2-7 - TRBV13 -
CASSSQGAGEPQHF TGTGCCAGCAGCTCTCAGGGGGCCGGGGAGCCCCAGCATTTT TRBJ1-5 - TRBV7-9 TRBD1